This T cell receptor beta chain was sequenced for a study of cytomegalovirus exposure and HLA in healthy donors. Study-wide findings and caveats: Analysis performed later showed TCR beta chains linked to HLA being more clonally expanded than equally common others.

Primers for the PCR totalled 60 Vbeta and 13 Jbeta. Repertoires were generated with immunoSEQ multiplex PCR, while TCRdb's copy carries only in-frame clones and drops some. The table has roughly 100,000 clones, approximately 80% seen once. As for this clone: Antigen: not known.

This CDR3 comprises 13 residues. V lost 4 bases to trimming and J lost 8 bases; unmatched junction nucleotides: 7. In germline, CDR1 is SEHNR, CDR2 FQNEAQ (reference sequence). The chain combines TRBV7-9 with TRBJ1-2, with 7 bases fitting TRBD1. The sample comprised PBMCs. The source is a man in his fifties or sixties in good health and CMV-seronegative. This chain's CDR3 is CASSSRGLWGYTF. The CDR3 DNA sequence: TGTGCCAGCAGCTCCAGGGGGTTGTGGGGCTACACCTTC.